This T cell receptor (beta chain) comes out of a study of human T cells and chemical hapten exposure. Time point defined: pre-sensitization, week 0. Treatment noted: therapeutic diphenylcyclopropenone sensitization with weekly scalp DPC. This clonotype showed up just a few times. TCRdb re-analysed the RACE reads in MiXCR, keeping a single row per CDR3 protein. Of 80,000 to 100,000 distinct CDR3 sequences listed, 9.6% are singletons. Trimming pared 5 bases from V and 0 bases from J, leaving 11 bases between. The CDR3 is made up of 15 amino acids. In germline, CDR1 is MNHEY, CDR2 SVGAGI. This material consisted of whole blood, taken in connection with sensitization to the hapten diphenylcyclopropenone (DPC). This clonotype originated in a woman aged 40 to 55 with alopecia areata. Some clones in this sample may be carry-over from other donors' samples. This chain connects TRBV6-5 to TRBJ1-3; D gene ambiguous. CDR3 DNA: TGTGCCAGCAGTCAGGCGGGTTACTCTGGAAACACCATATATTTT. This translates into CASSQAGYSGNTIYF.